This TCR beta chain was documented in a study of T cells in Graves' hyperthyroidism and ophthalmopathy (dated by TCRdb to about 2019). Concerning the study at large: To identify TCR V-J signatures that set the groups apart, the researchers used a discovery cohort of 100 patients, made up of roughly 45 with Graves' ophthalmopathy and some 56 with stable Graves' hyperthyroidism. Prospective prediction of ophthalmopathy was tested in an independent validation cohort of fewer than 20 hyperthyroidism patients and 15 to 17 patients who later progressed to ophthalmopathy. After sampling, hyperthyroidism patients received methimazole starting at 30 mg daily, and ophthalmopathy patients received high-dose intravenous methylprednisolone. According to the paper, TCR Vbeta CDR3 sequencing was carried out on 135 peripheral blood samples, which came from 40 to 45 ophthalmopathy, 75 to 80 hyperthyroidism and roughly 17 progressor patients. The study also compared thyroid tissue and blood T-cell repertoires from 6 or 7 Graves' hyperthyroidism patients. The 75 to 100 discovery patients were randomly split 7:3 into training and test sets.

CDR1 and CDR2 were assigned from the germline V gene as SGHRS and YFSETQ. At the junction V is shortened by 4 bases and J by 0 bases; bases outside the gene matches: 8. The CDR3 has 17 amino acids, counting the end cysteine and phenylalanine. The only DNA kept is the CDR3, 51 bases in frame from the first base. Graves' hyperthyroidism was defined as stable when no progression to ophthalmopathy occurred over 18 months of follow-up. Hyperthyroidism patients were newly diagnosed, with disease duration under 2 months, and aged 18 to 65 years. Any patient with an uncontrolled infection, another autoimmune disease, pregnancy or lactation was excluded. Diagnoses were established on the basis of clinical symptoms, serum thyroxine and TRAb, thyroid ultrasound, and orbital computed tomography. Total RNA was extracted with Trizol reagent, and quality was checked on an Agilent 2100 Bioanalyzer. As to this clonotype: The antigen this receptor binds is unknown. Per-nucleotide qualities are absent, and no much larger clonotype sits a single base away.

The TCR beta CDR3 regions were amplified from the RNA transcripts. For the first round of RT-PCR on the TCR CDR3, the HTBI primer set was used together with the Qiagen OneStep RT-PCR kit. Libraries were constructed in a second round of multiplex PCR, after which size selection and purification were performed. The libraries were sequenced on an Illumina HiSeq2000 using paired-end 100 bp reads. Under the source paper's analysis protocol: SOAPnuke was used to process the raw data, with reads discarded if the reads contained adapters or uncalled bases, had a mean Phred below 15, or lacked an exact constant-primer or identifier match. High-quality paired reads were merged with COPE v1.2.5, and unique nucleotide sequences were defined as clonotypes. Clonotypes were aligned to IMGT TRBV, TRBD and TRBJ reference segments using MiTCR v1.1. Only V-J combinations with frequency above 0.0001, covering approximately 99% of repertoires, were analysed. The TCS score was defined as F50 (clonal expansion) divided by E x V (chaos), with BLOSUM62-based TCRdist calculated between CDR3 peptides within each V-J. Welch's t-statistics and random forest reduced around 550 V-J features to about 12, which were used in a naive Bayes classifier (R e1071). The similarity between thyroid and blood repertoires was quantified using the Morisita-Horn index. TCRdb took the public reads, trimmed them with fastp at Q25, ran MiXCR for clone calling and kept in-frame beta chains. Identical CDR3 proteins give one entry, which carries the most common genes and DNA. TCRdb assigned the V and J calls; the authors' analysis was not used. Here the sample has fewer than 750,000 distinct CDR3 sequences; under 60% occur a single time. Clones ranked in the top ten supply around 8% of the sample.

The full study reports these points: Blood samples also contained most of the expanded thyroid clonotypes (frequency above 0.001), which suggests that blood repertoires may reflect thyroid immune responses. A model built on a 13 V-J signature distinguished ophthalmopathy from stable hyperthyroidism, reaching over 85% sensitivity and around 81% specificity in cross-validation and 80%/75% in testing. Sample size was not statistically predetermined, and blinding of investigators to group allocation was not performed. During validation, the model predicted progression to ophthalmopathy a median of approximately 6 months ahead of onset, with roughly 65% sensitivity and almost 75% specificity.

Sequencing input: peripheral blood or thyroid tissue (not recorded which). The sequence is built from TRBV5-1 and TRBJ1-4; TRBD1 lines up with 8 middle nucleotides. The origin of this receptor is a woman in her late teens or twenties with Graves' hyperthyroidism. The DNA sequence follows: TGCGCCAGCAGCCGGGCCGTACAGGGGGCAACTAATGAAAAACTGTTTTTT. Translated, it reads CASSRAVQGATNEKLFF.